The clone carrying this T cell receptor beta chain was observed a handful of times. The antigen is undetermined. These data are taken from a study of beta chain features in type 1 diabetes. The study, taken as a whole, reports: Moderate yet significant TCRB CDR3 shortening was seen in Type 1 diabetes patients in all four CD4+ subsets.

As every portion of the isolated RNA was reverse transcribed, the sequencing read expressed TCRB transcripts. The repertoire was sequenced with immunoSEQ multiplex PCR; TCRdb's copy has only in-frame clones and lacks some. Here the sample spans 900,000 or so clones, roughly 15% being singletons. This CDR3 has 14 residues. J gave up 7 bases and V 5 bases, and 6 bases lay outside the gene matches. The germline V gene encodes CDR1 SGHTA and CDR2 FQGNSA. The chain has TRBV7-2 and TRBJ2-7, with 12 bases matching TRBD2. Sequencing was performed on naive CD4+ T cells from blood. The source is a woman aged 18-29 years in good health. The chain's CDR3 is CASSQRLAGEEQYF. Here the CDR3 DNA reads TGTGCCAGCAGCCAAAGACTAGCGGGAGAAGAGCAGTACTTC.